This T cell receptor (beta chain) was profiled in a study of blood T cells in healthy people across ages. Findings and limits, study-wide: What prevented conclusive comparison of naive and antigen-experienced cells was that PBMCs were unsorted.

This clonotype turned up a few times. Its specificity is not known. The CDR3 extends over 15 amino acids. Trimming cost V 2 bases and J 3 bases, with 12 bases left between them. From germline, CDR1 is SGDLS and CDR2 YYNGEE. Sample-barcoded 5' priming and a J-beta primer mix drove a second PCR of 7 to 11 cycles. A tag from a template-switch adaptor with 12 random nucleotides marked each cDNA molecule. TCRdb ran MiXCR on the 5' RACE reads and lists one entry per CDR3 protein. The sample lists 980,000 or so distinct CDR3 sequences, roughly 48% occurring once. The sequencing sample was made of blood. The rearrangement uses TRBV9 and TRBJ2-1; D may correspond to TRBD1 or TRBD2 (6 bases each). This TCR derives from a man aged 25 to 40 in good health. The CDR3, as DNA: TGTGCCAGCAGCGTCAACGGGGGCCACTACAATGAGCAGTTCTTC. Translating gives CASSVNGGHYNEQFF.